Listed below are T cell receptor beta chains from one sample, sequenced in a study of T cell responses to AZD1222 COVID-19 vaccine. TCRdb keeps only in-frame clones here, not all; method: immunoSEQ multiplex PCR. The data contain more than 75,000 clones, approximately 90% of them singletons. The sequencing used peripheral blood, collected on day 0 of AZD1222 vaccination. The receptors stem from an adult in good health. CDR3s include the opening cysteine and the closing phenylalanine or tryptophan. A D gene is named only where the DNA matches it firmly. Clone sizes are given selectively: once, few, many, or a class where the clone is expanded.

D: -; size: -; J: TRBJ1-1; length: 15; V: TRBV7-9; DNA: TGTGCCAGTATTACGTCAGGTTATCATGACACTGAAGCTTTCTTT; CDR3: CASITSGYHDTEAFF
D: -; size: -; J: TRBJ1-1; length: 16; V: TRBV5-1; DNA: TGCGCCAGCAGCTTGGCCCCTACAGGGCCCAACACTGAAGCTTTCTTT; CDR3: CASSLAPTGPNTEAFF
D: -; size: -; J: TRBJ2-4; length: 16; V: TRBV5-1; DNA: TGCGCCAGCAGCTTGGGCGTCCGGACGGCCGGAAACATTCAGTACTTC; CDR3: CASSLGVRTAGNIQYF
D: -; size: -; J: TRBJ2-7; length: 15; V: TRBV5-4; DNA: TGTGCCAGCAGCTTCGGGTCGTCAAGCTCCTACGAGCAGTACTTC; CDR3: CASSFGSSSSYEQYF
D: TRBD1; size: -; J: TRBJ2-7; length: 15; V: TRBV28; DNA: TGTGCCAGCAGTCCCCCTGGGACAGTACGCTACGAGCAGTACTTC; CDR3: CASSPPGTVRYEQYF
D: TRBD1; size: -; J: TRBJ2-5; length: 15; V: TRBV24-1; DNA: TGTGCCACCAGCTTTAACAGGGGGCGGCTGGAGACCCAGTACTTC; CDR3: CATSFNRGRLETQYF
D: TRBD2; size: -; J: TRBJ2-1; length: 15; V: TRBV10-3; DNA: TGTGCCATCACCTCGGGGCTAGCGGGGGTAAATGAGCAGTTCTTC; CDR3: CAITSGLAGVNEQFF
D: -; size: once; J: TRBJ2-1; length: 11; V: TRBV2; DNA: TGTGCCAGCAGCTCCGAAGACAGTAAGTTCTTC; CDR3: CASSSEDSKFF
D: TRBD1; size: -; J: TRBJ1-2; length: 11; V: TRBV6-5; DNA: TGTGCCAGCAGTCAAAACCGGGACAGCTTCTTC; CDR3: CASSQNRDSFF
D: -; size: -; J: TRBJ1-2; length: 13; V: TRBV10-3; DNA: TGTGCCATCAGGGGGACTGCCAACTATGGCTACACCTTC; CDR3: CAIRGTANYGYTF
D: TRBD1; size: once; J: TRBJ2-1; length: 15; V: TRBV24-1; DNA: TGTGCCACCGGGTCCTCAGGGGGCGCCTACAATGAGCAGTTCTTC; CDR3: CATGSSGGAYNEQFF
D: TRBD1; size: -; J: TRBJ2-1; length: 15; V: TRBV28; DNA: TGTGCCAGCAGATCCGGGACAGCTTCTAACAATGAGCAGTTCTTC; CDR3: CASRSGTASNNEQFF
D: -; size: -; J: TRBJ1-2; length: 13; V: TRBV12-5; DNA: TGTGCTAGTGCCCCGGACGGGGCCTATGGCTACACCTTC; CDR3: CASAPDGAYGYTF
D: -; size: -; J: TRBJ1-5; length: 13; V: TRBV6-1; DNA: TGTGCCAGCTCCCCGGGGGGCAATCAGCCCCAGCATTTT; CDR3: CASSPGGNQPQHF
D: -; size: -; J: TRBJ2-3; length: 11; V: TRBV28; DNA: TGTGCCAGCAGCCTCACAGATACGCAGTATTTT; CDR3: CASSLTDTQYF
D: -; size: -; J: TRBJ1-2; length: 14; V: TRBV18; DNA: TGTGCCAGCTCCCCTAGGGACGGGATCTATGGCTACACCTTC; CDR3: CASSPRDGIYGYTF
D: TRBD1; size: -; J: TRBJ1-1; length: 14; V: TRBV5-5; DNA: TGTGCCAGCAGCTCGCAGGGGGGGAACACTGAAGCTTTCTTT; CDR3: CASSSQGGNTEAFF
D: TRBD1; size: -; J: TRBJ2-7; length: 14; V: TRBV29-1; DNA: TGCAGCGTTGTGGGACAGGCGCTTGCCTACGAGCAGTACTTC; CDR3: CSVVGQALAYEQYF
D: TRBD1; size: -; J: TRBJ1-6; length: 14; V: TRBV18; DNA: TGTGCCAGCGCGACAGGGCCGAGGAATTCACCCCTCCACTTT; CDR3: CASATGPRNSPLHF
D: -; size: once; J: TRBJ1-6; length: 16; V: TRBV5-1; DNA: TGCGCCAGCAGCTTGGCCGTGGTAGGGATGGTCTCACCCCTCCACTTT; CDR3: CASSLAVVGMVSPLHF
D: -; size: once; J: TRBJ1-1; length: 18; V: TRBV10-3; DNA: TGTGCCATCAGTGAGTCGGTGGCGGGCCAGGGGTGGAACACTGAAGCTTTCTTT; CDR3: CAISESVAGQGWNTEAFF
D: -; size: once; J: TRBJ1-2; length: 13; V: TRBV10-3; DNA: TGTGCCATCAGTGACCAGCCCAAGGATGGCTACACCTTC; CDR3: CAISDQPKDGYTF
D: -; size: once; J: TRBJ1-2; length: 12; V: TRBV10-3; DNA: TGTGCCATCAGTGAGTCGCTGGGGGGCTACACCTTC; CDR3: CAISESLGGYTF
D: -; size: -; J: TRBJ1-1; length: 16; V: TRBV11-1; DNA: TGTGCCAGCAGCTTGGGGAACCGGGACCTGAACACTGAAGCTTTCTTT; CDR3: CASSLGNRDLNTEAFF